The 4 T cell receptor beta chains below all came from one sample that was sequenced in a study of blood T cell repertoires in COVID-19. Sequencing was performed with immunoSEQ multiplex PCR; in TCRdb, only in-frame clones are kept and a portion is missing. Of 400,000 or so clones listed, around 90% were seen once; the top ten hold over 2%. Sequencing was performed on PBMCs or T cells enriched from blood (not recorded which). All receptors come from a woman in her thirties or forties with acute COVID-19.

The chain has TRBV2 and TRBJ1-1, with TRBD1 identical over 7 bases. The germline V gene has CDR1 SNHLY and CDR2 FYNNEI. This CDR3 is built from 14 residues. The V gene end was trimmed by 6 bases and the J gene end by 2 bases; junction bases not matched to a gene: 6. For the CDR3, the DNA is TGTGCCAGCAGGCCGGGACAGAGTAACACTGAAGCTTTCTTT. Translating it yields CASRPGQSNTEAFF.

The V and J genes are TRBV3-1 (or the pseudogene TRBV3-2) and TRBJ1-2; D is unresolved. Germline loops: CDR1 LGHDT, CDR2 YNNKEL (reference sequence). Trimming took 0 bases from V and 5 from J, leaving 10 bases between them. The length of the CDR3 is 14 residues. In DNA form, the CDR3 reads TGTGCCAGCAGCCAAGAACTAGCGGGTTATGGCTACACCTTC. It specifies CASSQELAGYGYTF.

The gene calls are TRBV5-4 and TRBJ1-1; no reliable D call. Trimming took 4 bases from V and 1 from J, leaving 14 bases between them. The germline gives CDR1 SGHNT, CDR2 YYREEE (reference sequence). The CDR3 is 15 residues long. CDR3 coding DNA: TGTGCCAGCAGCGGGCAGCTGGGAGGGAACACTGAAGCTTTCTTT. Translation gives CASSGQLGGNTEAFF.

This clone was detected only once. The rearrangement uses TRBV24-1 and TRBJ2-3; D may be TRBD1 (5 bases). V lost 5 bases and J lost 4, with 15 bases in between. The CDR3 consists of 15 residues. Germline CDR1 KGHDR, CDR2 SFDVKD. The CDR3 reads CATSGPTGHSDTQYF. Written as DNA, the CDR3 is TGTGCCACCAGTGGCCCGACTGGACACTCAGATACGCAGTATTTT.